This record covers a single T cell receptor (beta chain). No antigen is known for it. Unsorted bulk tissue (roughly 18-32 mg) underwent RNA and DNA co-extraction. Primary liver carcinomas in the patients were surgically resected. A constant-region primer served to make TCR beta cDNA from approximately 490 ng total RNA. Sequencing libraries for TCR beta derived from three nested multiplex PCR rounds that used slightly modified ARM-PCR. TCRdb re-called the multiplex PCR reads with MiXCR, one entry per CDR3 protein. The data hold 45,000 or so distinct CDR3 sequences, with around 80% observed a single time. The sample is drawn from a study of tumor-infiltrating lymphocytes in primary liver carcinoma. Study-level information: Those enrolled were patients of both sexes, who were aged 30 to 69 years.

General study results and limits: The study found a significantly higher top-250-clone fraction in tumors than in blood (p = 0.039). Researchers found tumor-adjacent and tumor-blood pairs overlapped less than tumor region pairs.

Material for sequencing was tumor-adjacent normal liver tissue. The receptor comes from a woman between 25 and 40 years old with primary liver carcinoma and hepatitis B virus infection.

CDR3 sequence: CASSAIAGELFF. The CDR3 DNA sequence: TGTGCCAGCAGCGCAATTGCCGGGGAGCTGTTTTTT. This chain links TRBV11-2 with TRBJ2-2; D call uncertain. V gave up 5 bases and J gave up 6 bases, with 7 bases separating them. Looked up from germline, CDR1 is SGHAT and CDR2 is FQNNGV. This CDR3 spans 12 amino acids.